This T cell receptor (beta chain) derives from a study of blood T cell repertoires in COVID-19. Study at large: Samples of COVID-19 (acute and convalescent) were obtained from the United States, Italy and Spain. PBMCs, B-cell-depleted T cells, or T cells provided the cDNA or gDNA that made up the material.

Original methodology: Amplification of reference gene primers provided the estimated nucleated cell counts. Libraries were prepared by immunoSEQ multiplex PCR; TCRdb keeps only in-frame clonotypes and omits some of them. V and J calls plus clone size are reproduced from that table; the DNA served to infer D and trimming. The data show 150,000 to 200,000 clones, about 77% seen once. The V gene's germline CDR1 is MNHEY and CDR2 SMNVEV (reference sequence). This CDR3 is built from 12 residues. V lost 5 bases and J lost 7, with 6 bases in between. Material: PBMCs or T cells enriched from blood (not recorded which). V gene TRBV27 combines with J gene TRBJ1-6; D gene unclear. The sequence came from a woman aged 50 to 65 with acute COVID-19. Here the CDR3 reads CASSTVNSPLHF. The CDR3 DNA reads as TGTGCCAGCAGTACAGTAAATTCACCCCTCCACTTT.